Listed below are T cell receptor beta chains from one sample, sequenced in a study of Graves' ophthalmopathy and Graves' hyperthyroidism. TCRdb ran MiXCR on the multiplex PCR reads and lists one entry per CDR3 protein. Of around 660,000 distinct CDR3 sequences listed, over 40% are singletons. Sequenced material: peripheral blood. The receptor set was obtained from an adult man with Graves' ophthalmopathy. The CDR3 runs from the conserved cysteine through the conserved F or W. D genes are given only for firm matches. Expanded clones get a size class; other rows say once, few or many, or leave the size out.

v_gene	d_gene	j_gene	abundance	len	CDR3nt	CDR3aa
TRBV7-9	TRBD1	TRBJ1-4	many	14	TGTGCCAGCAGCTCTACAGGGGCAGCCGAAAAACTGTTTTTT	CASSSTGAAEKLFF
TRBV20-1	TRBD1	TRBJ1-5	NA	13	TGCAGTGCTGGGACAGGGGACCATCAGCCCCAGCATTTT	CSAGTGDHQPQHF
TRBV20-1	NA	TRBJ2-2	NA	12	TGCAGTGTCCCGGGATCCACCGGGGAGCTGTTTTTT	CSVPGSTGELFF
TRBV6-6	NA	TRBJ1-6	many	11	TGTGCCAGCAGTCGGGGGCAGGCCCTCCACTTT	CASSRGQALHF
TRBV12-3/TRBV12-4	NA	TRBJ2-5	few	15	TGTGCCAGCAGTTTCCGAGACGAAAAGAAAGAGACCCAGTACTTC	CASSFRDEKKETQYF
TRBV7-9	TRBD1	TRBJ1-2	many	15	TGTGCCAGCAGCTTTACAGGGGGTCCTAACTATGGCTACACCTTC	CASSFTGGPNYGYTF
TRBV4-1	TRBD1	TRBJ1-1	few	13	TGCGCCAGCAGCCACCGACAGGGCCCTGAAGCTTTCTTT	CASSHRQGPEAFF
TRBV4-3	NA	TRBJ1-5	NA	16	TGCGCCAGCAGCCAAGAGTCAGGGCATAGCAATCAACCCCAGCATTTT	CASSQESGHSNQPQHF
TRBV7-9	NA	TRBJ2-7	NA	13	TGTGCCAGCTCACCTACCGACAGGTCCGAGCAGTACTTC	CASSPTDRSEQYF
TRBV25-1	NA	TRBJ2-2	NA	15	TGTGCCAGCAGTTTAAGGGGGGGGTTCACCGGGGAGCTGTTTTTT	CASSLRGGFTGELFF
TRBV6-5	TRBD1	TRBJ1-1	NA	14	TGTGCCAGCAGTTTACAGGGGGCGAACACTGAAGCTTTCTTT	CASSLQGANTEAFF
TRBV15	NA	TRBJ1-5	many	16	TGTGCCACCAGCAGAGATTCGACGGAGCGAAATCAGCCCCAGCATTTT	CATSRDSTERNQPQHF
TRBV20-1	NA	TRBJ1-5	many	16	TGCAGTGCTTCCCTCCTTGAGACCGATAGCAATCAGCCCCAGCATTTT	CSASLLETDSNQPQHF
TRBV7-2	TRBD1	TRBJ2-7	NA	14	TGTGCCAGTCTGCCGGGACAGGGAAGTGGCGAGCAGTACTTC	CASLPGQGSGEQYF
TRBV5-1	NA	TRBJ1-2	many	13	TGTGCCAGCAGCCCCCTCGGGCAGGGAGGCTACACCTTC	CASSPLGQGGYTF